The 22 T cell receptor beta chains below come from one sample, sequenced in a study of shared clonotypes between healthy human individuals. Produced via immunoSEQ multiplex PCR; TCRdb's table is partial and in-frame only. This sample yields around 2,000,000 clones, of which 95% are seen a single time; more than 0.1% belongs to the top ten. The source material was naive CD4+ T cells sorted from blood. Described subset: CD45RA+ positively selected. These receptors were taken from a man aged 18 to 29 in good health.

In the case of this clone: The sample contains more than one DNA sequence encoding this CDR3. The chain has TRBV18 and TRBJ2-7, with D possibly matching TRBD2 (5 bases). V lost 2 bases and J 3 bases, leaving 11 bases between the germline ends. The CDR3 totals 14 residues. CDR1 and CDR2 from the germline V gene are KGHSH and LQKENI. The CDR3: CASSPTAGGYEQYF. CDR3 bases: TGTGCCAGCTCACCAACGGCGGGTGGCTACGAGCAGTACTTC.

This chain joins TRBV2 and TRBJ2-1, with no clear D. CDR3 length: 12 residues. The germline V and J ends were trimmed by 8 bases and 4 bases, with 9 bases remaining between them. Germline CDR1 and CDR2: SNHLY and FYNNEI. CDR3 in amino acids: CASGKEYNEQFF. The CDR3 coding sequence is TGTGCCAGCGGGAAAGAGTACAATGAGCAGTTCTTC. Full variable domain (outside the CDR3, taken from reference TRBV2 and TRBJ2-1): EPEVTQTPSHQVTQMGQEVILRCVPISNHLYFYWYRQILGQKVEFLVSFYNNEISEKSEIFDDQFSVERPDGSNFTLKIRSTKLEDSAMYFCASGKEYNEQFFGPGTRLTVL.

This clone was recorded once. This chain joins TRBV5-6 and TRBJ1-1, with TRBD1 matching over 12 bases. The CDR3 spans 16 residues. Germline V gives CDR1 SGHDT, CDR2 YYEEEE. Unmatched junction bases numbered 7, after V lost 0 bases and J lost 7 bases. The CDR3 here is CASSLAGQGARIEAFF. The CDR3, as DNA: TGTGCCAGCAGCTTGGCGGGACAGGGGGCGAGAATTGAAGCTTTCTTT. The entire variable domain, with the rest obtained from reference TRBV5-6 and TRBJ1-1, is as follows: DAGVTQSPTHLIKTRGQQVTLRCSPKSGHDTVSWYQQALGQGPQFIFQYYEEEERQRGNFPDRFSGHQFPNYSSELNVNALLLGDSALYLCASSLAGQGARIEAFFGQGTRLTVV.

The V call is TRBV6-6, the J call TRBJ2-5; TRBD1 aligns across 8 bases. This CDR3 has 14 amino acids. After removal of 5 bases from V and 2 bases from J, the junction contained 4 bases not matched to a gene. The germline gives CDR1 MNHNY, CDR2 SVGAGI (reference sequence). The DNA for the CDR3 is TGTGCCAGCAGTGTCACAGGGGGACAAGAGACCCAGTACTTC. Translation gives CASSVTGGQETQYF.

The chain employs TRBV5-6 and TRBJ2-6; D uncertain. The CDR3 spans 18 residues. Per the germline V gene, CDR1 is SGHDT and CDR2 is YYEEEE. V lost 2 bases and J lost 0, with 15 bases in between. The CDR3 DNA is TGTGCCAGCAGCTTCGAACTTGCTTACCTCTCTGGGGCCAACGTCCTGACTTTC. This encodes CASSFELAYLSGANVLTF.

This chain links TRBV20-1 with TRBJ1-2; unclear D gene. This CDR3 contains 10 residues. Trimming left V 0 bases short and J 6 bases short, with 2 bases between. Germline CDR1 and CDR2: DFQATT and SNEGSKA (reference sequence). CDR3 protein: CSARDNGYTF. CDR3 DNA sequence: TGCAGTGCTAGAGATAATGGCTACACCTTC.

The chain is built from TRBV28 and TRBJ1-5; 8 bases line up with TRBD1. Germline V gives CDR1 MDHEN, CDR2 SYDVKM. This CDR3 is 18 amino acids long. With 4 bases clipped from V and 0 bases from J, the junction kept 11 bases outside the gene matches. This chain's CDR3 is CASSSPAYRGYSNQPQHF. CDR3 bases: TGTGCCAGCAGTTCCCCGGCGTACAGGGGGTATAGCAATCAGCCCCAGCATTTT.

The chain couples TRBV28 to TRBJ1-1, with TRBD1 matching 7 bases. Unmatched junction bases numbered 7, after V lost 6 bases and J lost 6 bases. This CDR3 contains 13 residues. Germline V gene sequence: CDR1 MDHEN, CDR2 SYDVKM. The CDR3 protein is CASSLLQGAEAFF. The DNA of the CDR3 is TGTGCCAGCAGCCTCCTCCAGGGGGCTGAAGCTTTCTTT.

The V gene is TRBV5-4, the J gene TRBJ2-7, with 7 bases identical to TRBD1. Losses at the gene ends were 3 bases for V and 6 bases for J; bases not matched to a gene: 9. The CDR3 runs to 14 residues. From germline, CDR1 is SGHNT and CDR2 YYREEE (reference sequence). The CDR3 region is CASSSGQVLPEQYF. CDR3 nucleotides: TGTGCCAGCAGCTCAGGACAGGTTCTCCCCGAGCAGTACTTC.

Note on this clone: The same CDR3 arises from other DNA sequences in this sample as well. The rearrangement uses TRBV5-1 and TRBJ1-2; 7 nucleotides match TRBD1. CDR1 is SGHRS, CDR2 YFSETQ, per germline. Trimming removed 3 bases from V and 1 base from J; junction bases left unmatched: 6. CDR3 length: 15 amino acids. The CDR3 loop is CASSSTGTDNYGYTF. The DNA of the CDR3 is TGCGCCAGCAGCTCAACCGGGACAGATAACTATGGCTACACCTTC.

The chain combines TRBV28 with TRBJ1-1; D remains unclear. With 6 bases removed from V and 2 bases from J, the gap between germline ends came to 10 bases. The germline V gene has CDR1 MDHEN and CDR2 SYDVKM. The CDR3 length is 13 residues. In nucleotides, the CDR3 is TGTGCCAGCAGCAATACAGTAAACACTGAAGCTTTCTTT. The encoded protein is CASSNTVNTEAFF.

CDR3 nucleotide sequence: TGTGCCAGCAGCACCACGAGAAACACTGAAGCTTTCTTT. Protein sequence: CASSTTRNTEAFF. The chain carries TRBV14 and TRBJ1-1; D is ambiguous. V gave up 5 bases and J gave up 2 bases, with 9 bases separating them. CDR1 and CDR2 from the germline V gene are SGHDN and FVKESK. The CDR3 loop spans 13 amino acids.

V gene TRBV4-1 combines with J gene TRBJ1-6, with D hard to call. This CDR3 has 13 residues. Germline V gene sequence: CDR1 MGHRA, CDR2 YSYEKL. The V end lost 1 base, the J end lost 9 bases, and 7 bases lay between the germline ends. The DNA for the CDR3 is TGCGCCAGCAGCCAAGTTCTGATTTCACCCCTCCACTTT. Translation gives CASSQVLISPLHF.

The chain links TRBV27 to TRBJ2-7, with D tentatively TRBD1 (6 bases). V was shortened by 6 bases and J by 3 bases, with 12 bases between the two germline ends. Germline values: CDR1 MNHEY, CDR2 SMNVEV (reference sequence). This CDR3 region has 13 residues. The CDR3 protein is CASRSDRFYEQYF. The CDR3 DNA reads TGTGCCAGCAGGTCAGACAGGTTCTACGAGCAGTACTTC.

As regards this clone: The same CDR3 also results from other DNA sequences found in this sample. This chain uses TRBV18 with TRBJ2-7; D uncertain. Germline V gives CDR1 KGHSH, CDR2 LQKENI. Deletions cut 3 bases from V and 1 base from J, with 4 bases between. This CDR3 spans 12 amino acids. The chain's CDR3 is CASSPQSYEQYF. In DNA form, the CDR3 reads TGTGCCAGCTCACCTCAGTCCTACGAGCAGTACTTC. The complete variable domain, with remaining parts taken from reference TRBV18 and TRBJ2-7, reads NAGVMQNPRHLVRRRGQEARLRCSPMKGHSHVYWYRQLPEEGLKFMVYLQKENIIDESGMPKERFSAEFPKEGPSILRIQQVVRGDSAAYFCASSPQSYEQYFGPGTRLTVT.

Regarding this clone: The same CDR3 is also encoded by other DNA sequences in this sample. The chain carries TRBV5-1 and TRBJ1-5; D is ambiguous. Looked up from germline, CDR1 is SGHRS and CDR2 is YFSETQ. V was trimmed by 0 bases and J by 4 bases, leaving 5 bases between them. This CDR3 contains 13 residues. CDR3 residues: CASSLEPNQPQHF. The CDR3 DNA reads TGCGCCAGCAGCTTGGAACCTAATCAGCCCCAGCATTTT.

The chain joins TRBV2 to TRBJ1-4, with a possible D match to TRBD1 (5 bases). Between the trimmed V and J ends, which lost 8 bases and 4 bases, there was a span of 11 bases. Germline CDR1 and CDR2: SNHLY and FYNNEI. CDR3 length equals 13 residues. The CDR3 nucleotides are TGTGCCAGCGCGTCAGGGTATAATGAAAAACTGTTTTTT. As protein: CASASGYNEKLFF.

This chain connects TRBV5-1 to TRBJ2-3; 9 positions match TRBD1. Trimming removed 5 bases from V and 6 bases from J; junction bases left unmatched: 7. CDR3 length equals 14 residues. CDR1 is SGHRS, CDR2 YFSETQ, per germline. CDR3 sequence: CASRGQGGEDTQYF. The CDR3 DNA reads TGCGCCAGCAGGGGACAGGGTGGAGAGGATACGCAGTATTTT.

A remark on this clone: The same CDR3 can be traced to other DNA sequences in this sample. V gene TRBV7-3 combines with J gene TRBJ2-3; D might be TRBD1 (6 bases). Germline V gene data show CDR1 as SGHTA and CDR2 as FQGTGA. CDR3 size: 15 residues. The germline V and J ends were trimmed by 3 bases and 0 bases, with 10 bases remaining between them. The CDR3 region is CASSLSGTSTDTQYF. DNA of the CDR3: TGTGCCAGCAGCTTGTCCGGGACAAGCACAGATACGCAGTATTTT.

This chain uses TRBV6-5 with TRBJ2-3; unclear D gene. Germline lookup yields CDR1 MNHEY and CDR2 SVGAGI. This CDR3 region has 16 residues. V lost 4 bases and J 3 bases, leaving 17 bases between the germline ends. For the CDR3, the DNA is TGTGCCAGCAGTTCCCGACGGAGTTTAAGAACAGATACGCAGTATTTT. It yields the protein CASSSRRSLRTDTQYF.

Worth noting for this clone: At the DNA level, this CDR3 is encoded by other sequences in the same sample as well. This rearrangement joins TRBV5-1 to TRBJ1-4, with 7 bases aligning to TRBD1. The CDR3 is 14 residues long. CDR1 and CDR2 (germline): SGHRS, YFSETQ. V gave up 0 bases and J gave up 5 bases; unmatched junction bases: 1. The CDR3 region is CASSLVGGNEKLFF. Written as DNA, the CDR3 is TGCGCCAGCAGCTTGGTAGGGGGCAATGAAAAACTGTTTTTT.

This CDR3 reads CSVVGAGVSEAFF. CDR3 coding DNA: TGCAGCGTTGTAGGTGCGGGTGTTTCCGAAGCTTTCTTT. The chain couples TRBV29-1 to TRBJ1-1; D not resolved. V was trimmed by 4 bases and J by 8 bases, leaving 17 bases between them. CDR1 and CDR2 (germline): SQVTM, ANQGSEA. The CDR3 has 13 amino acids. Supplemented by reference TRBV29-1 and TRBJ1-1, the full variable domain reads SAVISQKPSRDICQRGTSLTIQCQVDSQVTMMFWYRQQPGQSLTLIATANQGSEATYESGFVIDKFPISRPNLTFSTLTVSNMSPEDSSIYLCSVVGAGVSEAFFGQGTRLTVV.